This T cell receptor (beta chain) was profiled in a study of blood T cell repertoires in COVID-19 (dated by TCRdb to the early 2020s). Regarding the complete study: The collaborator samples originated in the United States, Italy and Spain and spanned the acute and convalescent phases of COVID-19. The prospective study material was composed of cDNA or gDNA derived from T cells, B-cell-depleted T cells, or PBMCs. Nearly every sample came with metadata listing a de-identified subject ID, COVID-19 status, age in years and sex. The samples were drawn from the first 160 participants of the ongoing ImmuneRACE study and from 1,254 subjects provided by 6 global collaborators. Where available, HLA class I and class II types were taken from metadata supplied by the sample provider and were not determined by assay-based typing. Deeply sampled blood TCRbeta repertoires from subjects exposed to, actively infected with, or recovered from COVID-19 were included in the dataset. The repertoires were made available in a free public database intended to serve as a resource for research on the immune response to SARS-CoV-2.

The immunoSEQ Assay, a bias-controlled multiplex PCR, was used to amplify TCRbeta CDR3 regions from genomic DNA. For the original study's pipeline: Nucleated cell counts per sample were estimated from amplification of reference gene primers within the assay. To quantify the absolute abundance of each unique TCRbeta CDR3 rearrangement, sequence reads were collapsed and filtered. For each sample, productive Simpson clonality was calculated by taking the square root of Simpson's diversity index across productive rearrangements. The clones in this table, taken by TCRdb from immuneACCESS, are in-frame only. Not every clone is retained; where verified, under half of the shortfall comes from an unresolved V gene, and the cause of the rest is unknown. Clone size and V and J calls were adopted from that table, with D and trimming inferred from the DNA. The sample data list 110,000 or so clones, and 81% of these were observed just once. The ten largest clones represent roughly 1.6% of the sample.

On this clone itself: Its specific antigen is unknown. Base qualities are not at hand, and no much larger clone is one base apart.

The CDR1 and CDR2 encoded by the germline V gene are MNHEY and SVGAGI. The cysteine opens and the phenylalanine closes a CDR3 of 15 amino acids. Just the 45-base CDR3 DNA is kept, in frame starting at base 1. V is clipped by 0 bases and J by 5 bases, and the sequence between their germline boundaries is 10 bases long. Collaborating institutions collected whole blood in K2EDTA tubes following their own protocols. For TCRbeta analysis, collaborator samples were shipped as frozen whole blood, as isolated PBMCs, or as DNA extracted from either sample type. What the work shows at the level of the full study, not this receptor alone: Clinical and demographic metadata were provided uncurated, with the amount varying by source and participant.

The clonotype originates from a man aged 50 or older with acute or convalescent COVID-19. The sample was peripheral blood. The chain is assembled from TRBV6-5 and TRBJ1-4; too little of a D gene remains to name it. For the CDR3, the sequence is CASSYSNGVNEKLFF. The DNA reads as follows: TGTGCCAGCAGTTACTCGAACGGGGTAAATGAAAAACTGTTTTTT.